The sequence of this TCR beta chain was determined in a study of blood T cell repertoires in COVID-19. Background on the study: The United States, Italy and Spain supplied acute and convalescent COVID-19 samples. Sources were T cells, B-cell-depleted T cells, or PBMCs; the material itself was cDNA or gDNA.

Germline CDR1 MNHEY, CDR2 SMNVEV (reference sequence). Trimming stripped 6 bases from V and 5 bases from J, with 14 bases between. This CDR3 comprises 14 residues. In the study's own analysis: Estimates of nucleated cell counts were drawn from the amplification of reference gene primers. Only in-frame clones appear in the TCRdb table, and some are missing; sequencing was by immunoSEQ multiplex PCR. V and J calls and clone size are those listed in that table; D and trimming were worked out from the DNA. The sample consists of some 190,000 clones, 82% of them appearing once. In this sample, this clone turned up once.

The sequencing sample was made of peripheral blood. The chain recombines TRBV27 with TRBJ2-1, with D maybe TRBD1 (6 bases). This sequence was found in a woman of 80 years or more with active or convalescent COVID-19. The CDR3 reads CASRRTDQNNEQFF. As DNA, the CDR3 is TGTGCCAGCAGGCGGACAGATCAAAACAATGAGCAGTTCTTC.